This T cell receptor beta chain originates from a study of long-term antiretroviral therapy in people with HIV. Survey-level immunoSEQ v3.0 assays were run. Profiled with immunoSEQ multiplex PCR; TCRdb holds only in-frame clones, not every one. Altogether under 20,000 clones are present, roughly 80% being singletons, with the ten largest covering about 15%. Germline V lookup: CDR1 SGHTA, CDR2 FQGNSA. The CDR3 extends over 14 amino acids. V lost 1 base to trimming and J lost 0 bases, with 7 bases between them. The source material was unsorted PBMCs, sampled around 2.2 years before starting antiretroviral therapy. The TCR comes from a man aged 25 to 40 with HIV. V and J are TRBV7-2 and TRBJ2-7; weak D call: TRBD1 (6 bases). CDR3: CASSLGRGSYEQYF. Here the CDR3 DNA reads TGTGCCAGCAGCTTAGGCAGGGGCTCCTACGAGCAGTACTTC.